The 3 T cell receptor beta chains reported below all come from one sample, sequenced in a study of Graves' ophthalmopathy and Graves' hyperthyroidism. RNA transcripts were the template, and TCR beta CDR3 regions were amplified from them. First-round RT-PCR with HTBI primers preceded a second-round multiplex PCR. TCRdb reprocessed the multiplex PCR reads with MiXCR, giving one entry per CDR3 protein. The sample lists about 1.2 million distinct CDR3 sequences, 35% to 45% occurring once. The sequenced material came from peripheral blood or thyroid tissue (not recorded which). The source of these receptors is an adult man with Graves' hyperthyroidism.

As regards this clonotype: At one end, the junction sequence differs from germline, possibly due to a read error. The chain employs TRBV7-8 and TRBJ2-2, with 8 bases matching TRBD1. Germline lookup yields CDR1 SGHVS and CDR2 FQNEAQ. The CDR3 length is 17 residues. CDR3 bases: TGCGCCAGCAGCCAAGGAGCGGACAGGGAGAACACCGGGGAGCTGTTTTTT. The encoded protein is CASSQGADRENTGELFF.

V is TRBV7-2 and J is TRBJ1-2; D is ambiguous. Germline loops: CDR1 SGHTA, CDR2 FQGNSA. V dropped 6 bases and J dropped 2 bases, with 22 bases sitting between them. The CDR3 runs to 17 residues. This CDR3 is CASSLPHVGFLNYGYTF. As DNA, the CDR3 is TGTGCCAGCAGTTTACCCCATGTGGGTTTCTTGAACTATGGCTACACCTTC.

The chain uses TRBV7-9 and TRBJ2-7; possibly TRBD1 for D (5 bases). The CDR3 is 15 residues long. Trimming shortened V by 6 bases and J by 2 bases, and 17 bases separated the two germline ends. CDR1 is SEHNR and CDR2 is FQNEAQ in the germline V gene (reference sequence). The CDR3 coding sequence is TGTGCCAGCAGATCCCCCCCGGCAGGGACCTACGAGCAGTACTTC. Protein product: CASRSPPAGTYEQYF.